This is a list of T cell receptor beta chains from one sample in a study of regulatory dendritic cells for organ transplantation. Their antigens remain unidentified. Using immunoSEQ multiplex PCR, the repertoire was profiled, and TCRdb retains in-frame clones only, with some absent. Of 13,000 or so clones in the sample, just under 90% were seen once. Input material: naive CD8+ T cells from blood cultured with regulatory dendritic cells. These receptors all stem from a human donor in good health. Each CDR3 is given with its conserved first and last residue. D genes are given only for firm matches. Expanded clones get a size class; other rows say once, few or many, or leave the size out.

clone_size | d_call | cdr3_length | j_call | v_call | cdr3_aa | cdr3_nt
. | . | 13 | TRBJ2-7 | TRBV7-9 | CASSFATSGEQYF | TGTGCCAGCAGCTTTGCCACCTCTGGCGAGCAGTACTTC
. | . | 13 | TRBJ1-1 | TRBV25-1 | CASRIGINTEAFF | TGTGCCAGCAGGATTGGGATAAACACTGAAGCTTTCTTT
. | . | 12 | TRBJ1-1 | TRBV30 | CAWIPGSTEAFF | TGTGCCTGGATTCCTGGGAGCACTGAAGCTTTCTTT
. | . | 16 | TRBJ2-2 | TRBV27 | CASRGSIYGDTGELFF | TGTGCCAGCAGAGGTAGTATCTATGGGGACACCGGGGAGCTGTTTTTT
. | . | 13 | TRBJ2-7 | TRBV15 | CATSQGIGYEQYF | TGTGCCACCAGCCAGGGGATTGGGTACGAGCAGTACTTC
. | . | 13 | TRBJ2-5 | TRBV23-1 | CASSPALQETQYF | TGCGCCAGCAGTCCGGCCCTCCAAGAGACCCAGTACTTC
. | TRBD1 | 12 | TRBJ2-7 | TRBV27 | CASSWTGGEQYF | TGTGCCAGCAGTTGGACAGGGGGCGAGCAGTACTTC
once | . | 14 | TRBJ1-2 | TRBV5-6 | CASSLLGADYGYTF | TGTGCCAGCAGCTTGCTGGGGGCGGACTATGGCTACACCTTC
. | . | 12 | TRBJ1-1 | TRBV9 | CASSVGPLEAFF | TGTGCCAGCAGCGTAGGCCCACTAGAAGCTTTCTTT
once | . | 15 | TRBJ1-2 | TRBV27 | CASSDQQGVPRGYTF | TGTGCCAGCAGTGATCAACAGGGTGTCCCTCGGGGCTACACCTTC
. | . | 16 | TRBJ1-6 | TRBV27 | CASGLGGRLNNSPLHF | TGTGCCAGCGGGTTGGGGGGGCGCCTAAATAATTCACCCCTCCACTTT
. | . | 14 | TRBJ2-2 | TRBV6-5 | CASSYPAGAGELFF | TGTGCCAGCAGTTACCCCGCCGGGGCCGGGGAGCTGTTTTTT
. | TRBD2 | 13 | TRBJ2-5 | TRBV5-8 | CASSPRLAETQYF | TGTGCCAGCAGCCCTCGACTAGCAGAGACCCAGTACTTC
once | . | 14 | TRBJ1-1 | TRBV4-3 | CASSQLNPNTEAFF | TGCGCCAGCAGCCAACTGAACCCGAACACTGAAGCTTTCTTT
. | . | 16 | TRBJ2-1 | TRBV15 | CATSRDLGSSYNEQFF | TGTGCCACCAGCAGAGATCTCGGAAGCTCCTACAATGAGCAGTTCTTC
once | TRBD2 | 16 | TRBJ2-2 | TRBV11-1 | CASSLSRDYTTGELFF | TGTGCCAGCAGCCTAAGCCGGGACTACACGACCGGGGAGCTGTTTTTT
. | . | 13 | TRBJ1-1 | TRBV9 | CASSVGGSTEAFF | TGTGCCAGCAGCGTAGGAGGGTCCACTGAAGCTTTCTTT
. | . | 16 | TRBJ2-2 | TRBV13 | CASSLISLARTGELFF | TGTGCCAGCAGCTTAATCTCACTAGCTCGAACCGGGGAGCTGTTTTTT
. | . | 14 | TRBJ2-1 | TRBV27 | CASSSGYPGLEQFF | TGTGCCAGCAGTTCAGGATACCCAGGGCTTGAGCAGTTCTTC
. | . | 13 | TRBJ2-1 | TRBV2 | CASYRGEYNEQFF | TGTGCCAGCTACCGCGGGGAATACAATGAGCAGTTCTTC
. | . | 14 | TRBJ1-1 | TRBV19 | CASSQRGQFTEAFF | TGTGCCAGTAGCCAACGGGGCCAGTTCACAGAAGCTTTCTTT
. | . | 15 | TRBJ2-2 | TRBV27 | CASSLSAGYTGELFF | TGTGCCAGCAGTTTATCTGCCGGATACACCGGGGAGCTGTTTTTT
. | . | 14 | TRBJ1-5 | TRBV27 | CASSRAYSNQPQHF | TGTGCCAGCAGTCGGGCTTATAGCAATCAGCCCCAGCATTTT
. | . | 12 | TRBJ2-3 | TRBV6-6 | CASSYSSSTQYF | TGTGCCAGCAGTTACTCATCCAGTACGCAGTATTTT
. | . | 14 | TRBJ2-7 | TRBV19 | CASSIVWGSYEQYF | TGTGCCAGTAGTATCGTCTGGGGGTCCTACGAGCAGTACTTC
. | TRBD1 | 17 | TRBJ1-2 | TRBV27 | CASSLESWTGVIYGYTF | TGTGCCAGCAGTTTAGAGAGCTGGACAGGGGTTATCTATGGCTACACCTTC
. | TRBD1 | 20 | TRBJ1-2 | TRBV28 | CASSPLGRRQGRLRGGGYTF | TGTGCCAGCAGCCCCCTAGGGCGACGACAGGGACGCCTACGGGGTGGTGGCTACACCTTC
. | TRBD2 | 14 | TRBJ2-2 | TRBV4-3 | CASSQTRGSGELFF | TGCGCCAGCAGCCAAACGCGGGGGTCCGGGGAGCTGTTTTTT
. | TRBD1 | 18 | TRBJ1-1 | TRBV4-1 | CASSRDVPGQGMYTEAFF | TGCGCCAGCAGCCGAGACGTCCCGGGACAGGGAATGTATACTGAAGCTTTCTTT
. | . | 16 | TRBJ1-6 | TRBV6-5 | CASSYWAGEGNSPLHF | TGTGCCAGCAGTTATTGGGCCGGGGAGGGAAATTCACCCCTCCACTTT
. | TRBD2 | 19 | TRBJ2-1 | TRBV27 | CASIGRLAGLLSSYNEQFF | TGTGCCAGCATTGGTCGGCTAGCGGGACTACTAAGCTCCTACAATGAGCAGTTCTTC
once | . | 13 | TRBJ2-1 | TRBV28 | CASSLGLLGEQFF | TGTGCCAGCAGTTTGGGACTGCTTGGTGAGCAGTTCTTC
. | TRBD1 | 11 | TRBJ1-2 | TRBV29-1 | CSVPEGAGHTF | TGCAGCGTCCCTGAGGGGGCTGGCCACACCTTC
. | . | 16 | TRBJ2-6 | TRBV13 | CASSSQQFSGANVLTF | TGTGCCAGCAGCTCCCAACAGTTTTCTGGGGCCAACGTCCTGACTTTC
. | TRBD1 | 15 | TRBJ1-1 | TRBV5-4 | CASRKETGGDTEAFF | TGTGCCAGCAGGAAGGAGACAGGGGGAGACACTGAAGCTTTCTTT
. | TRBD2 | 15 | TRBJ2-7 | TRBV13 | CASSLGSSGRYRQYF | TGTGCCAGCAGCTTAGGGTCTAGCGGGCGCTATCGGCAGTACTTC
. | . | 16 | TRBJ1-4 | TRBV4-2 | CASSQVSGGFREKLFF | TGTGCCAGCAGCCAAGTCTCGGGAGGGTTTCGAGAAAAACTGTTTTTT
. | . | 14 | TRBJ2-7 | TRBV7-2 | CASSLYQGTYEQYF | TGTGCCAGCAGCTTATACCAGGGGACCTACGAGCAGTACTTC
. | . | 19 | TRBJ1-5 | TRBV19 | CASSIAGWADRYSNQPQHF | TGTGCCAGTAGTATAGCCGGGTGGGCGGACCGATATAGCAATCAGCCCCAGCATTTT
once | . | 14 | TRBJ2-5 | TRBV13 | CASSLVGSRETQYF | TGTGCCAGCAGCTTAGTGGGCAGCAGGGAGACCCAGTACTTC
. | . | 12 | TRBJ1-2 | TRBV9 | CASSPHPHGYTF | TGTGCCAGCAGCCCCCATCCCCATGGCTACACCTTC
. | . | 11 | TRBJ2-7 | TRBV28 | CASSLEGWQYF | TGTGCCAGCAGCCTAGAAGGGTGGCAGTACTTC
. | . | 13 | TRBJ1-5 | TRBV19 | CASSLSIYQPQHF | TGTGCCAGTAGTCTTTCGATATATCAGCCCCAGCATTTT
. | . | 15 | TRBJ2-1 | TRBV6-1 | CASILRGDPTNEQFF | TGTGCCAGCATCCTAAGGGGGGATCCGACCAATGAGCAGTTCTTC
. | TRBD1 | 14 | TRBJ1-5 | TRBV19 | CASMTGGGNQPQHF | TGTGCCAGCATGACAGGGGGTGGCAATCAGCCCCAGCATTTT
. | TRBD1 | 15 | TRBJ1-1 | TRBV30 | CAWSRDRVGNTEAFF | TGTGCCTGGAGCCGGGACAGGGTTGGGAACACTGAAGCTTTCTTT
. | TRBD1 | 16 | TRBJ1-1 | TRBV4-2 | CASSQDLRQGRTEAFF | TGTGCCAGCAGCCAAGACTTAAGACAGGGGCGCACTGAAGCTTTCTTT
. | . | 17 | TRBJ2-3 | TRBV19 | CASSIDGFGGEADTQYF | TGTGCCAGTAGTATCGATGGGTTTGGCGGTGAGGCAGATACGCAGTATTTT
. | . | 12 | TRBJ1-3 | TRBV29-1 | CSVASERNTIYF | TGCAGCGTTGCTTCCGAGCGAAACACCATATATTTT
. | TRBD2 | 11 | TRBJ2-1 | TRBV27 | CASSLAGVGFF | TGTGCCAGCAGTTTGGCGGGGGTAGGGTTCTTC
. | TRBD1 | 14 | TRBJ1-2 | TRBV4-2 | CASSPGTGVNGYTF | TGTGCCAGCAGCCCCGGGACAGGGGTCAATGGCTACACCTTC
. | . | 15 | TRBJ2-6 | TRBV5-6 | CASSFRGSGANVLTF | TGTGCCAGCAGCTTTCGGGGGTCTGGGGCCAACGTCCTGACTTTC
. | TRBD1 | 18 | TRBJ2-2 | TRBV7-2 | CASSLGPGQGENTGELFF | TGTGCCAGCAGCTTAGGACCCGGACAGGGGGAAAACACCGGGGAGCTGTTTTTT
. | . | 18 | TRBJ2-5 | TRBV4-3 | CASSQEVTRQAYQETQYF | TGCGCCAGCAGCCAAGAGGTGACCAGGCAGGCCTACCAAGAGACCCAGTACTTC
once | . | 14 | TRBJ2-5 | TRBV9 | CASSDSLRQETQYF | TGTGCCAGCTCCGATTCCCTACGCCAAGAGACCCAGTACTTC
. | TRBD2 | 16 | TRBJ2-7 | TRBV9 | CASSPVGGRARDEQYF | TGTGCCAGCAGCCCCGTGGGAGGGAGGGCCCGAGATGAGCAGTACTTC
. | . | 16 | TRBJ1-1 | TRBV28 | CASRQALGALETEAFF | TGTGCCAGCAGACAGGCCCTGGGGGCGCTTGAAACTGAAGCTTTCTTT
. | . | 13 | TRBJ1-2 | TRBV28 | CASSFRVLYGYTF | TGTGCCAGCAGTTTCAGGGTCCTCTATGGCTACACCTTC
. | . | 15 | TRBJ2-7 | TRBV2 | CARLFSRDTLYEQYF | TGTGCCAGACTCTTTTCCCGGGACACCTTATACGAGCAGTACTTC
. | . | 16 | TRBJ2-5 | TRBV28 | CASSFNSADDKETQYF | TGTGCCAGCAGTTTTAACTCGGCCGACGATAAAGAGACCCAGTACTTC